This note documents a single TCR beta chain sequence. This entry comes from a study of blood T cell repertoires in COVID-19. Trimming pared 2 bases from V and 5 bases from J, leaving 10 bases between. This CDR3 has 13 amino acids. CDR1 SGDLS and CDR2 YYNGEE come from the germline V gene. Generated by immunoSEQ multiplex PCR, the TCRdb table keeps only in-frame clones and is missing some. There are about 180,000 clones in the sample; roughly 80% occur only once, and roughly 6.3% lies in the top ten. The genes are TRBV9 and TRBJ2-5; the D is unclear. The source is a human donor in a cohort sampled during active COVID-19. The sequenced sample was peripheral blood. This chain's CDR3 is CASSVAVSETQYF. DNA of the CDR3: TGTGCCAGCAGCGTGGCAGTGTCGGAGACCCAGTACTTC. Full variable domain (rest looked up from reference TRBV9 and TRBJ2-5): DSGVTQTPKHLITATGQRVTLRCSPRSGDLSVYWYQQSLDQGLQFLIQYYNGEERAKGNILERFSAQQFPDLHSELNLSSLELGDSALYFCASSVAVSETQYFGPGTRLLVL.